One and the same sample provided the 12 T cell receptor beta chains below, sequenced in a study of CD8+CD57+ T cells in acquired aplastic anemia. TCR beta VDJ and CDR3 profiles were obtained from a genomic DNA template. TCRdb reprocessed the reads via MiXCR and lists one record per CDR3 protein. The sample has about 250,000 distinct CDR3 sequences; approximately 45% are singletons. The authors sequenced patients whose flow cytometry had shown CD8+CD57+ cell expansion. The sequencing sample was made of sorted CD4+, CD8+, or CD8+CD57+ T cells (not recorded which) from PBMCs. These receptors were obtained from a human donor with aplastic anemia.

Note on this clonotype: This clone may be a read error of a much larger clone one base away. The gene calls are TRBV5-6 and TRBJ2-7; 10 nucleotides agree with TRBD1. The CDR3 is 14 residues long. CDR1 and CDR2 from the germline V gene are SGHDT and YYEEEE. Trimming took 4 bases from V and 9 from J; bases not matched to a gene: 10. Here the CDR3 DNA reads TGTGCCAGCAGCACGGGACAGGGGATCGACGTGCAGTACTTC. This translates into CASSTGQGIDVQYF.

V is TRBV15 and J is TRBJ1-6; D not certain. The ends were cut back, 0 bases at V and 10 bases at J, with 7 bases in the middle. This CDR3 is 13 amino acids long. CDR1 LNHNV and CDR2 YYDKDF come from the germline V gene (reference sequence). The CDR3 DNA reads TGTGCCACCAGCAGAGATGTTGCATCACCCCTCCACTTT. This codes for CATSRDVASPLHF.

The rearrangement uses TRBV29-1 and TRBJ2-7; tentatively, D is TRBD1 (6 bases). V was shortened by 5 bases and J by 5 bases, with 13 bases between the two germline ends. The germline V gene has CDR1 SQVTM and CDR2 ANQGSEA. The CDR3 loop spans 12 amino acids. The CDR3 is CSVLGAWNEQYF. The CDR3 nucleotides are TGCAGCGTTCTGGGGGCCTGGAACGAGCAGTACTTC.

The genes are TRBV15 and TRBJ2-7; D possibly corresponds to TRBD1 (6 bases). Looked up from germline, CDR1 is LNHNV and CDR2 is YYDKDF (reference sequence). The V and J ends lost 3 bases and 0 bases respectively, with 9 bases between them. The CDR3 contains 14 residues. The CDR3 protein is CATSSWDNSYEQYF. DNA for the CDR3: TGTGCCACCAGCAGCTGGGACAACTCCTACGAGCAGTACTTC.

The chain is built from TRBV12-5 and TRBJ2-1, with unresolved D. Germline values: CDR1 LGHNT, CDR2 FRNRAP. CDR3 length equals 12 residues. Between the trimmed V and J ends, which lost 1 base and 9 bases, there was a span of 7 bases. The CDR3 spells CASGLASREQFF. The CDR3 nucleotides read TGTGCTAGTGGTTTGGCTAGTCGTGAGCAGTTCTTC.

This clonotype has at least ten counts. The J gene is TRBJ2-1, the V gene TRBV29-1, with D perhaps given as TRBD1 or TRBD2 (5 bases each). CDR1 and CDR2 (germline): SQVTM, ANQGSEA. Trimming left V 6 bases short and J 3 bases short, with 15 bases between. The CDR3 loop spans 14 amino acids. The CDR3 loop reads CSVAGTVLYNEQFF. The CDR3 DNA sequence: TGCAGCGTCGCAGGGACCGTCCTCTACAATGAGCAGTTCTTC.

This clonotype was counted a single time. A single base separates this from a much larger clone, so it may be a read error. The CDR3 does not end in the conserved phenylalanine or tryptophan, so this is likely a read error. The J gene is TRBJ2-7, the V gene TRBV4-3; 7 bases are a match to TRBD1. Germline assignment: CDR1 LGHNA and CDR2 YSLEER. The CDR3 covers 15 residues. Trimming took 3 bases from V and 3 from J; bases not matched to a gene: 8. The DNA of the CDR3 is TGCGCCAGCAGCCAGGAGATGACAGGGATCTACGAGCAGTACCTC. Translating gives CASSQEMTGIYEQYL.

The V gene is TRBV10-3, the J gene TRBJ1-6; 9 bases line up with TRBD1. Per the germline V gene, CDR1 is ENHRY and CDR2 is SYGVKD. Trimming removed 4 bases from V and 8 bases from J; junction bases left unmatched: 6. The CDR3 length is 15 residues. The CDR3 here is CAISGGQGEYSPLHF. For the CDR3, the DNA is TGTGCCATCAGTGGGGGACAGGGAGAGTATTCACCCCTCCACTTT.

This sequence joins TRBV29-1 and TRBJ2-2; D remains ambiguous. The CDR3 loop spans 13 amino acids. Between the trimmed V and J ends, which lost 4 bases and 2 bases, there was a span of 8 bases. From germline, CDR1 is SQVTM and CDR2 ANQGSEA. CDR3 DNA sequence: TGCAGCGTTGCGGTAGCTAACACCGGGGAGCTGTTTTTT. It codes for CSVAVANTGELFF.

The V gene is TRBV4-1, the J gene TRBJ2-3; a weak D match, TRBD2 (6 bases). Trimming cost V 4 bases and J 5 bases, with 22 bases left between them. Germline CDR1 and CDR2: MGHRA and YSYEKL. The CDR3 runs to 17 residues. Here the CDR3 reads CASSLISSGVEEDTQYF. In DNA, the CDR3 is TGCGCCAGCAGCCTAATTAGCTCGGGGGTGGAAGAAGATACGCAGTATTTT.

This clonotype was seen repeatedly, ten times or more. This chain links TRBV7-3 with TRBJ2-1, with 12 bases identical to TRBD2. The CDR3 covers 14 residues. Germline CDR1 reads SGHTA; CDR2 reads FQGTGA. The V and J ends lost 8 bases and 9 bases, in that order; junction bases with no gene match: 8. CDR3 DNA: TGTGCCAGCGGCATCGGACTAGCGGGGTCTGAGCAGTTCTTC. This codes for CASGIGLAGSEQFF.

V gene TRBV27 combines with J gene TRBJ2-7; D ambiguous. V lost 2 bases, J lost 3 bases, and 17 bases lay in between. There are 16 residues in the CDR3. The V gene's germline CDR1 is MNHEY and CDR2 SMNVEV (reference sequence). The CDR3 DNA reads as TGTGCCAGCAGTTTACCGGGCTTGGGTAAGAACTACGAGCAGTACTTC. Amino acids: CASSLPGLGKNYEQYF.